This is a list of T cell receptor beta chains from one sample in a study of T cells after yellow fever vaccination. TCRdb redid the calling of the 5' RACE reads with MiXCR, one entry per CDR3 protein. Of 610,000 or so distinct CDR3 sequences in the sample, 9% to 15% are singletons; the top ten hold more than 13%. The sequences come from PBMCs, collected on the day of the yellow fever booster vaccination. The receptors were sampled from a man younger than 40 who received the YFV17D yellow fever vaccine. The CDR3 runs from the conserved cysteine through the conserved F or W. Each record gives: D gene, J gene, V gene, clone size, CDR3 length, CDR3 DNA, CDR3 protein. A D gene is named only where the DNA matches it firmly. Part of the rows lack a size; the others show once, few, many or a class for expanded clones.

TRBD2	TRBJ2-7	TRBV20-1	once	16	TGCTGCGCCGGCCAACTTCGAGCGGGAGTAACCTACGAGCAGTACTTC	CCAGQLRAGVTYEQYF
TRBD1	TRBJ2-3	TRBV5-5	many	15	TGTGCCAGCAGTTCTGGGGACAGCCTGACAGATACGCAGTATTTT	CASSSGDSLTDTQYF
NA	TRBJ1-1	TRBV2	few	13	TGTGCCAGCAGTAGTACATTGAACACTGAAGCTTTCTTT	CASSSTLNTEAFF
TRBD2	TRBJ2-3	TRBV7-2	few	13	TGTGCCAGCGGTAGCGGGGTCAGAGATACGCAGTATTTT	CASGSGVRDTQYF
TRBD1	TRBJ1-2	TRBV7-2	NA	14	TGTGCCAGCAGCACCGACAGGGGGAGTTATGGCTACACCTTC	CASSTDRGSYGYTF
NA	TRBJ1-5	TRBV7-2	many	15	TGTGCCAGCAGCTTAGGTCCCATTAGCAATCAGCCCCAGCATTTT	CASSLGPISNQPQHF
NA	TRBJ2-6	TRBV3-1	NA	15	TGTGCCAGCAGCCGCGAAAGCTCTGGGGCCAACGTCCTGACTTTC	CASSRESSGANVLTF
NA	TRBJ1-2	TRBV9	few	12	TGTGCCAGCAGCTCCGGGGAGTATGGCTACACCTTC	CASSSGEYGYTF
NA	TRBJ1-4	TRBV19	NA	15	TGTGCCAGTAGTTTTAGAAGGACAGTCGTTGAAAAACTGTTTTTT	CASSFRRTVVEKLFF
NA	TRBJ1-6	TRBV12-3/TRBV12-4	few	11	TGTGCCTCAAACCGGGGCTCACCCCTCCACTTT	CASNRGSPLHF
NA	TRBJ2-3	TRBV6-6	many	12	TGTGCCAGCAGGCAGGGCACAGATACGCAGTATTTT	CASRQGTDTQYF
TRBD2	TRBJ2-2	TRBV5-5	few	17	TGTGCCAGCAGCTTGGCCGCCCTAGCGGCGAACACCGGGGAGCTGTTTTTT	CASSLAALAANTGELFF
TRBD2	TRBJ2-7	TRBV5-4	few	15	TGTGCCAGCAGCTTTGGTGGCGGGAGTATCGCCGAGCAGTACTTC	CASSFGGGSIAEQYF
NA	TRBJ2-3	TRBV10-2	NA	14	TGCGCCAGCAGTGGACAGGTCAGCACAGATACGCAGTATTTT	CASSGQVSTDTQYF
TRBD1	TRBJ2-1	TRBV4-1	NA	16	TGCGCCAGCAGCCTACCGGGACAGGGAGTTGAGGATGAGCAGTTCTTC	CASSLPGQGVEDEQFF
NA	TRBJ2-2	TRBV30	NA	14	TGTGCCTGGAGTGTCGGTACGAACACCGGGGAGCTGTTTTTT	CAWSVGTNTGELFF
TRBD2	TRBJ2-1	TRBV14	NA	17	TGTGCCAGCAGCCAAGATTACGGACTAGCGGGAAACAATGAGCAGTTCTTC	CASSQDYGLAGNNEQFF
NA	TRBJ1-2	TRBV7-9	few	14	NA	CASILGATPGGYTF
NA	TRBJ1-1	TRBV20-1	NA	14	TGCAGTGCTAGAGATCTTTCCAAGGTCACTGAAGCTTTCTTT	CSARDLSKVTEAFF
NA	TRBJ2-5	TRBV18	many	14	TGTGCCAGCTCACCACCATCAGTGGATGAGACCCAGTACTTC	CASSPPSVDETQYF
TRBD1	TRBJ2-1	TRBV23-1	NA	16	TGCGCCAGCAGTCAGCTATACCGGGACAGGGAGTTTGAGCAGTTCTTC	CASSQLYRDREFEQFF
TRBD2	TRBJ2-2	TRBV4-3	NA	16	TGCGCCAGCAGCCAAATTCCTAGCGGGAACACCGGGGAGCTGTTTTTT	CASSQIPSGNTGELFF
NA	TRBJ1-5	TRBV4-3	NA	15	TGCGCCAGCAGCCAAGATCTGGGAGGCAATCAGCCCCAGCATTTT	CASSQDLGGNQPQHF
TRBD1	TRBJ2-2	TRBV5-1	many	15	TGCGCCAGCCAGACGGGACAGGGGGCAATCGGGGAGCTGTTTTTT	CASQTGQGAIGELFF